A selection of T cell receptor beta chains follows, all from one sample in a study of cytomegalovirus exposure and HLA in healthy donors. Method: immunoSEQ multiplex PCR; TCRdb's copy keeps in-frame clones and lacks some. This table holds a few hundred thousand clones, approximately 80% found once. The sample comprised PBMCs. The receptors derive from a girl between 5 and 17 years old in good health and CMV-seronegative. Both conserved end residues are part of each CDR3. Each record gives: D gene, clone size, V gene, J gene, CDR3 DNA, CDR3 protein. D genes are given only for firm matches. Not every row has a clone size; where given, it reads once, few, many or a size class.

TRBD1	-	TRBV9	TRBJ2-5	TGTGCCAGCAGCGGCTCTGGACAGGGATGGGAGACCCAGTACTTC	CASSGSGQGWETQYF
TRBD1	-	TRBV6-4	TRBJ1-3	TGTGCCAGGGGACTGACAGGGGCTGGAAACACCATATATTTT	CARGLTGAGNTIYF
TRBD1	-	TRBV4-3	TRBJ1-2	TGCGCCAGCAGCCACGGACAGGTCGTTAGCTATGGCTACACCTTC	CASSHGQVVSYGYTF
TRBD1	-	TRBV5-6	TRBJ2-7	TGTGCCAGCAGCTCTGGACAGGGGTGGAGCGAGCAGTACTTC	CASSSGQGWSEQYF
-	-	TRBV6-5	TRBJ2-5	TGTGCCAGCAGGGAGGGGTGGGGGACCCAGTACTTC	CASREGWGTQYF
TRBD2	-	TRBV5-1	TRBJ2-5	TGCGCCAGCAGCCGGATAGCGGGGGGGATAGAGACCCAGTACTTC	CASSRIAGGIETQYF
TRBD1	-	TRBV28	TRBJ2-7	TGTGCCAGCAGCCCACCCGACAGGGGAGACTCCTACGAGCAGTACTTC	CASSPPDRGDSYEQYF
TRBD1	-	TRBV7-9	TRBJ1-2	TGTGCCAGCAGTACCGGGACAGATTATGGCTACACCTTC	CASSTGTDYGYTF
-	once	TRBV11-2	TRBJ1-3	TGTGCCAGCAGCTTATCGGTGGGGCCGTCTGGAAACACCATATATTTT	CASSLSVGPSGNTIYF
-	-	TRBV7-9	TRBJ2-5	TGTGCCAGCAGCTTAGGGGCCACGGAGACCCAGTACTTC	CASSLGATETQYF
TRBD1	-	TRBV19	TRBJ1-5	TGTGCCAGCCAGACAGGGGGCTTGGGACAGCCCCAGCATTTT	CASQTGGLGQPQHF
-	-	TRBV5-4	TRBJ1-1	TGTGCCAGCAGCTTGGTTGGGGCAATGAACACTGAAGCTTTCTTT	CASSLVGAMNTEAFF
TRBD1	-	TRBV10-3	TRBJ2-7	TGTGCCATCAACCCCACCGGGACAGGGGGGGAGCAGTACTTC	CAINPTGTGGEQYF
TRBD1	-	TRBV7-2	TRBJ1-2	TGTGCCAGCAGCTTAGACAGGGGGATTACCACTTATGGCTACACCTTC	CASSLDRGITTYGYTF
-	-	TRBV19	TRBJ2-7	TGTGCCAGTAGCATTTTTCTTACCCAAGGCAGCGAGCAGTACTTC	CASSIFLTQGSEQYF
TRBD1	few	TRBV5-6	TRBJ1-4	TGTGCCAGCAGTTTATACAGGGGCCCGGAAGAAAAACTGTTTTTT	CASSLYRGPEEKLFF
TRBD2	once	TRBV30	TRBJ2-3	TGTGCCTGGGCCTCTAGCGGGGGAGTTTCAGATACGCAGTATTTT	CAWASSGGVSDTQYF
TRBD2	-	TRBV12-5	TRBJ2-5	TGTGCTAGTGCCAGGGGGGGCGGGAGGGGGGAGACCCAGTACTTC	CASARGGGRGETQYF
TRBD1	once	TRBV11-2	TRBJ2-1	TGTGCCAGCAGCTTTGGGACAGGGCTGTACAATGAGCAGTTCTTC	CASSFGTGLYNEQFF
-	-	TRBV5-6	TRBJ1-1	TGTGCCAGCAGCTTGGCAGGCTCGGGGGCTTTCTTT	CASSLAGSGAFF
-	few	TRBV15	TRBJ1-2	TGTGCCACCAGCAGAGATGCGGGGAGCGGTGGCTACACCTTC	CATSRDAGSGGYTF
-	-	TRBV18	TRBJ1-6	TGTGCCAGCTCACCGAAGGGAGCGGATTCACCCCTCCACTTT	CASSPKGADSPLHF
-	-	TRBV5-1	TRBJ2-1	TGCGCCAGCAGCTTGGTCGGTGTCGATGAGCAGTTCTTC	CASSLVGVDEQFF
-	-	TRBV30	TRBJ1-2	TGTGCCTGGATAAACAGGGCTTCTTTTTATGGCTACACCTTC	CAWINRASFYGYTF
-	-	TRBV30	TRBJ1-3	TGTGCCTGGAAGAAGGGACTCATGTCTGGAAACACCATATATTTT	CAWKKGLMSGNTIYF
-	-	TRBV7-2	TRBJ2-7	TGTGCCAGCAGCTTAGATAGGGGGGGCGAGCAGTACTTC	CASSLDRGGEQYF
-	-	TRBV30	TRBJ1-3	TGTGCCTGGACGAGTCAGGGCTACTTCCGAAACTCTGGAAACACCATATATTTT	CAWTSQGYFRNSGNTIYF
TRBD1	-	TRBV9	TRBJ1-4	TGTGCCAGCAGCGTTGGACAGGTTAATGAAAAACTGTTTTTT	CASSVGQVNEKLFF
-	once	TRBV7-6	TRBJ1-4	TGTGCCAGCAGCTCCCTCGACAGGTTGGGTCGGGAAAAACTGTTTTTT	CASSSLDRLGREKLFF
TRBD1	-	TRBV7-6	TRBJ2-3	TGTGCCAGCAGCTTATCGTTGCAGGGGGCCACAGATACGCAGTATTTT	CASSLSLQGATDTQYF
-	-	TRBV14	TRBJ1-2	TGTGCCAGCAGCCAAGAATTAAACTATGGCTACACCTTC	CASSQELNYGYTF
TRBD1	-	TRBV18	TRBJ2-5	TGTGCCAGCTCCCCCGGGACAGGAGGAGAGACCCAGTACTTC	CASSPGTGGETQYF
TRBD1	-	TRBV7-9	TRBJ1-2	TGTGCCAGCAGCGACCAGGACAGGCTCCGCTATGGCTACACCTTC	CASSDQDRLRYGYTF
TRBD1	-	TRBV15	TRBJ2-1	TGTGCCACCAGCGGACGGGACAGCTCCTACAATGAGCAGTTCTTC	CATSGRDSSYNEQFF
TRBD1	-	TRBV5-8	TRBJ1-2	TGTGCCAGCAGGCAAAGGGACAGGGGTTTGCACTATGGCTACACCTTC	CASRQRDRGLHYGYTF
-	-	TRBV7-8	TRBJ1-2	TGTGCCAGCAGCCTAGACACCTTCTATGGCTACACCTTC	CASSLDTFYGYTF
-	-	TRBV10-3	TRBJ2-1	TGTGCCATCCAAGTGGGATCCGGAGGGAGGAATGAGCAGTTCTTC	CAIQVGSGGRNEQFF
-	-	TRBV2	TRBJ2-5	TGTGCCAGCAGTTCCCTTCAGGAGACCCAGTACTTC	CASSSLQETQYF
-	-	TRBV28	TRBJ1-2	TGTGCCAGCAGGCAGACTGATAACTATGGCTACACCTTC	CASRQTDNYGYTF
TRBD2	-	TRBV11-2	TRBJ2-1	TGTGCCAGCAGCTCGGGGACTAGCGGGAGTAATGAGCAGTTCTTC	CASSSGTSGSNEQFF
TRBD2	-	TRBV7-3	TRBJ2-1	TGTGCCAGCAGCTTACTAGCGGGAGGGAACAATGAGCAGTTCTTC	CASSLLAGGNNEQFF
TRBD1	-	TRBV7-8	TRBJ1-2	TGTGCCAGCAGCTTAGGTTCCACCCCAGGGGGATTCTATGGCTACACCTTC	CASSLGSTPGGFYGYTF
-	-	TRBV18	TRBJ1-4	TGTGCCAGCTCACCGAACAGTAATGAAAAACTGTTTTTT	CASSPNSNEKLFF
TRBD2	-	TRBV19	TRBJ2-7	TGTGCCAGTAGTATAGAAGATAGCGGGATTCGGTACTTC	CASSIEDSGIRYF
TRBD1	-	TRBV6-5	TRBJ2-1	TGTGCCAGCAGCCAGGGGGCCGGGGGATTGTATGAGCAGTTCTTC	CASSQGAGGLYEQFF
TRBD2	-	TRBV2	TRBJ2-2	TGTGCCAGCAGTGAAGAGCGGGGTTTTGGCACCGGGGAGCTGTTTTTT	CASSEERGFGTGELFF
TRBD2	-	TRBV9	TRBJ2-1	TGTGCCAGCAGCGTTAGCGGGTTGCTAAGGGATGAGCAGTTCTTC	CASSVSGLLRDEQFF
-	once	TRBV7-6	TRBJ2-6	TGTGCCAGCAGCTTAGTTTCCCGGGGCTCTGGGGCCAACGTCCTGACTTTC	CASSLVSRGSGANVLTF
-	-	TRBV18	TRBJ1-2	TGTGCCAGCTCACCAACGAGTAGCCCTAGGACAGCGACCTATGGCTACACCTTC	CASSPTSSPRTATYGYTF
TRBD2	-	TRBV7-9	TRBJ2-5	TGTGCCAGCAGCTCAAGACCACGGACTAGCGGGGGCCAAGAGACCCAGTACTTC	CASSSRPRTSGGQETQYF
TRBD2	-	TRBV5-5	TRBJ2-7	TGTGCCAGCACCCGGAGTGGGGGGGGTGCCTACGAGCAGTACTTC	CASTRSGGGAYEQYF
-	-	TRBV20-1	TRBJ2-3	TGCAGTGCTAGAGATAGAGATACGCAGTATTTT	CSARDRDTQYF
TRBD2	-	TRBV6-1	TRBJ2-1	TGTGCCAGCAGTGAGTTTCAGCGGGAGATCGATGAGCAGTTCTTC	CASSEFQREIDEQFF